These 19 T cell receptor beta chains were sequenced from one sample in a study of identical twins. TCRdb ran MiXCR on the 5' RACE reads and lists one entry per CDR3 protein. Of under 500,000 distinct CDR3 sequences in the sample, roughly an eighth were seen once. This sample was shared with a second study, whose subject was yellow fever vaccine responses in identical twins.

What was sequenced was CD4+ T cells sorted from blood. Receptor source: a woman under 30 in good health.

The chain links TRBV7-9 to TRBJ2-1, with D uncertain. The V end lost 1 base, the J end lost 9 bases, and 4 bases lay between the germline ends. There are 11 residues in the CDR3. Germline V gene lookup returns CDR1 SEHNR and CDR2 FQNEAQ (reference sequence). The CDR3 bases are TGTGCCAGCAGCTTAGACTTTGAGCAGTTCTTC. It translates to CASSLDFEQFF.

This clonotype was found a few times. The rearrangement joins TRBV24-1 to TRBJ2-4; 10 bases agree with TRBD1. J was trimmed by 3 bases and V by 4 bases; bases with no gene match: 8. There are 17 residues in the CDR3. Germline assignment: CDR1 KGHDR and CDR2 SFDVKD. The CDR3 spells CATSESGQGIGKNIQYF. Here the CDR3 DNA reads TGTGCCACCAGTGAATCGGGACAGGGGATTGGCAAAAACATTCAGTACTTC.

The CDR3 DNA reads as TGTGCCAGCAGCGTCACTCCCGGGGGGACTACCACAGATACGCAGTATTTT. Translation: CASSVTPGGTTTDTQYF. The chain links TRBV7-6 to TRBJ2-3; 7 bases are shared with TRBD2. This CDR3 contains 17 residues. J lost 2 bases, V lost 5 bases, and 13 bases had no gene match. The germline CDR1 and CDR2 sequences are SGHVS and FNYEAQ.

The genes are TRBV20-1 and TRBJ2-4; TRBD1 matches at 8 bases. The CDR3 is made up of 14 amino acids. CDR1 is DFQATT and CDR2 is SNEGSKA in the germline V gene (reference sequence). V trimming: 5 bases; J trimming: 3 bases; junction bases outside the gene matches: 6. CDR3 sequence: CSAPLQGDKNIQYF. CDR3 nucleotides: TGCAGTGCTCCCCTACAGGGGGACAAAAACATTCAGTACTTC.

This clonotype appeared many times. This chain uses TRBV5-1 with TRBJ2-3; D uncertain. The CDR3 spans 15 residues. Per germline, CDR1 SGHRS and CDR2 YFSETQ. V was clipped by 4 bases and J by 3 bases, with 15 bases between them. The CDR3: CASSPLGGETDTQYF. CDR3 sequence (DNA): TGCGCCAGCAGCCCTCTGGGCGGCGAGACAGATACGCAGTATTTT. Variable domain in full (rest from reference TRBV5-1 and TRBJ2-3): KAGVTQTPRYLIKTRGQQVTLSCSPISGHRSVSWYQQTPGQGLQFLFEYFSETQRNKGNFPGRFSGRQFSNSRSEMNVSTLELGDSALYLCASSPLGGETDTQYFGPGTRLTVL.

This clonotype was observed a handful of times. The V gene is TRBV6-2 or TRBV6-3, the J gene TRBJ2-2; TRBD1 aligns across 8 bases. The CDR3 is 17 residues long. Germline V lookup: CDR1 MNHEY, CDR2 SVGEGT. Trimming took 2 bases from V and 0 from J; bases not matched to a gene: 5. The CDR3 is CASSYPRTGTNTGELFF. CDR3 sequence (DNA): TGTGCCAGCAGTTACCCTAGGACAGGGACGAACACCGGGGAGCTGTTTTTT.

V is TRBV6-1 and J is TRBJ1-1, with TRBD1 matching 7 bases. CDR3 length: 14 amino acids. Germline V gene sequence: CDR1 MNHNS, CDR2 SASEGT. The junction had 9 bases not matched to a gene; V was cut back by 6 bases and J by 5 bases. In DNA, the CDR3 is TGTGCCAGCAGGCGGACTACAGGGGCTACTGAAGCTTTCTTT. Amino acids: CASRRTTGATEAFF.

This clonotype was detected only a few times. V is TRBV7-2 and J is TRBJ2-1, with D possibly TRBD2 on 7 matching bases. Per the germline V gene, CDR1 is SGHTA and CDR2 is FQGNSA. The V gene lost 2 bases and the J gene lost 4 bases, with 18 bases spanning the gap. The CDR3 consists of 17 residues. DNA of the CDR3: TGTGCCAGCAGCTTAATTGGGGGGGGCCCCAAATACAATGAGCAGTTCTTC. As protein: CASSLIGGGPKYNEQFF. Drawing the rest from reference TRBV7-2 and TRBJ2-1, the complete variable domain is GAGVSQSPSNKVTEKGKDVELRCDPISGHTALYWYRQSLGQGLEFLIYFQGNSAPDKSGLPSDRFSAERTGGSVSTLTIQRTQQEDSAVYLCASSLIGGGPKYNEQFFGPGTRLTVL.

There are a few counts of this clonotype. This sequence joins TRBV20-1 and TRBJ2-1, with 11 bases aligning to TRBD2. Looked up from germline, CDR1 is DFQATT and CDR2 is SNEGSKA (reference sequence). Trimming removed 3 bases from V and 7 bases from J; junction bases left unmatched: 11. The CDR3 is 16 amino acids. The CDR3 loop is CSARGRGTSGRNEQFF. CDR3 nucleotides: TGCAGTGCTAGGGGTCGGGGGACTAGCGGTAGGAATGAGCAGTTCTTC.

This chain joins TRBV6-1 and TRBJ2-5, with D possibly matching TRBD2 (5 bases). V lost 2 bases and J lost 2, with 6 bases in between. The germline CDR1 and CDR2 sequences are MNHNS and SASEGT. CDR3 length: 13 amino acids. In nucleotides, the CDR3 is TGTGCCAGCAGTGAATCGGGGCAAGAGACCCAGTACTTC. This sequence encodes CASSESGQETQYF.

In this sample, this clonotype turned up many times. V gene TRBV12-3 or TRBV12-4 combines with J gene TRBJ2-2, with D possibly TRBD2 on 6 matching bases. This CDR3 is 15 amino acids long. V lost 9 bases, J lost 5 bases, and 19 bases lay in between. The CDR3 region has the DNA TGTGCCAGAAAACAGACTAGTCCTCCAACCGGGGAGCTGTTTTTT. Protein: CARKQTSPPTGELFF.

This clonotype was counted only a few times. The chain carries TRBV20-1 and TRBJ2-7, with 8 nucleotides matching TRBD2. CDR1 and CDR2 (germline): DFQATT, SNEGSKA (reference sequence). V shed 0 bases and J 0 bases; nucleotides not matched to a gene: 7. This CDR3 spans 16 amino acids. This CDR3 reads CSARDRAGALSYEQYF. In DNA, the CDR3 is TGCAGTGCTAGAGACAGAGCGGGAGCCCTCTCCTACGAGCAGTACTTC.

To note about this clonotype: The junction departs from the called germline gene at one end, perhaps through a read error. The CDR3 coding sequence is TGTGCCAGCAGTTTAATAAAAAGGATGACCGGGACTAGCGGGGGGCCCTACGAGCAGTACTTC. It is translated as CASSLIKRMTGTSGGPYEQYF. The chain couples TRBV7-3 to TRBJ2-7, with 15 bases fitting TRBD2. Germline loops: CDR1 SGHTA, CDR2 FQGTGA. The CDR3 totals 21 residues.

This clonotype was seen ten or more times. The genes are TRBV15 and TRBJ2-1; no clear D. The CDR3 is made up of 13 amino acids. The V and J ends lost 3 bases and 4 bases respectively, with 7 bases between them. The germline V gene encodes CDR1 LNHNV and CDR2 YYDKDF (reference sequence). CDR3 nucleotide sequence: TGTGCCACCAGCAGTAAAGGGTACAATGAGCAGTTCTTC. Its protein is CATSSKGYNEQFF.

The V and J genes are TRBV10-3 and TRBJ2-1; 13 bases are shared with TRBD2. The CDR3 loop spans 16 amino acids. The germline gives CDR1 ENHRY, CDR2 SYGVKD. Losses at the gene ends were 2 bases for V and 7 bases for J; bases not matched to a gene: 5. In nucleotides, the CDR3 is TGTGCCATCAGTGAGCCTGGGACTAGCGGGAAGAATGAGCAGTTCTTC. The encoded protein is CAISEPGTSGKNEQFF.

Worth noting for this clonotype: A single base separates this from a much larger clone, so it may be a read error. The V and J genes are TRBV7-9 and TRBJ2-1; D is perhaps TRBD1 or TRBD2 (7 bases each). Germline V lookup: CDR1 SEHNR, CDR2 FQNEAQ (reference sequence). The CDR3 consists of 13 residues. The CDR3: CASSQGGNNEKFF. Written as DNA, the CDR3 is TGTGCCAGCAGCCAGGGGGGGAACAATGAGAAGTTCTTC.

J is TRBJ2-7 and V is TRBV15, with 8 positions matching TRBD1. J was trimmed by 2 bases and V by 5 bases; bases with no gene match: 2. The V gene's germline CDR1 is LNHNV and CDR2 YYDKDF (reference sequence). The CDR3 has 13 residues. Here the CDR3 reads CATSQGAPYEQYF. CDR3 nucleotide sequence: TGTGCCACCAGCCAGGGGGCCCCCTACGAGCAGTACTTC. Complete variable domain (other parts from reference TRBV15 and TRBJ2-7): DAMVIQNPRYQVTQFGKPVTLSCSQTLNHNVMYWYQQKSSQAPKLLFHYYDKDFNNEADTPDNFQSRRPNTSFCFLDIRSPGLGDTAMYLCATSQGAPYEQYFGPGTRLTVT.

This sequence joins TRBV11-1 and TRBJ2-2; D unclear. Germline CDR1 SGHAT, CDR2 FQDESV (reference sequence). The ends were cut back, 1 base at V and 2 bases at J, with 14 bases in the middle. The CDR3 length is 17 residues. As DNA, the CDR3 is TGTGCCAGCAGCTTAGTCACAATAGAACTAAACACCGGGGAGCTGTTTTTT. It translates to CASSLVTIELNTGELFF.

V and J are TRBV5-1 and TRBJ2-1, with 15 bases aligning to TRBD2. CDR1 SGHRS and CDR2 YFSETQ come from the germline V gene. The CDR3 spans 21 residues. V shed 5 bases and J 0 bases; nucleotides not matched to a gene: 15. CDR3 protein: CASRLGGAGLAGGSSYNEQFF. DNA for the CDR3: TGCGCCAGCAGACTTGGGGGCGCAGGACTAGCGGGGGGGAGCTCCTACAATGAGCAGTTCTTC.